These 23 T cell receptor beta chains were sequenced from one sample in a study of breast tumors, draining lymph nodes, adjacent tissues. TCRdb reanalysed the multiplex PCR reads using MiXCR and keeps one entry per CDR3 protein. There are some 200,000 distinct CDR3 sequences in the sample; 31% occur only once, and 4% to 4.5% lies in the top ten. Axillary draining lymph nodes of breast cancer patients supplied the node samples. Material: axillary lymph node tissue. The receptor source for this set is a female donor with breast cancer. Some clones in this sample may be carry-over from other donors' samples.

Comment on this clonotype: A much larger clone sits a single nucleotide away, making a read error possible. The chain recombines TRBV6-7 with TRBJ2-5; 11 bases fit TRBD2. TRBV6-7 is flagged as an ORF with uncertain function. The length of the CDR3 is 16 residues. The ends lost 5 bases at V and 5 bases at J; junction bases unmatched: 10. CDR3 sequence: CASSQGLAGGSETQYF. The CDR3 bases are TGTGCCAGCAGTCAGGGGCTAGCGGGAGGTTCGGAGACCCAGTACTTC.

The chain is built from TRBV2 and TRBJ1-1; 7 bases are shared with TRBD1. CDR1 and CDR2 (germline): SNHLY, FYNNEI. The ends lost 4 bases at V and 7 bases at J; junction bases unmatched: 12. The CDR3 covers 15 residues. The CDR3 is CASSGASGTESEAFF. In nucleotides, the CDR3 is TGTGCCAGCAGTGGGGCCTCCGGGACAGAGAGTGAAGCTTTCTTT.

This clonotype occurred many times. The chain recombines TRBV12-3 or TRBV12-4 with TRBJ2-1, with unresolved D. CDR3 length: 13 amino acids. Trimming shortened V by 2 bases and J by 4 bases, and 6 bases separated the two germline ends. The CDR3 spells CASSLTIYNEQFF. In nucleotides, the CDR3 is TGTGCCAGCAGTTTAACCATATACAATGAGCAGTTCTTC.

This clonotype occurred a few times. Being one base from a much bigger clone, this may be a read error. The CDR3, as DNA: TGTGCCAGCAGTTTCGCGTGGGCTAGATCTAGCACAGATACGCAGTATTTT. Translated, it gives CASSFAWARSSTDTQYF. The chain is built from TRBV12-3 or TRBV12-4 and TRBJ2-3, with D unclear. Trimming cost V 3 bases and J 0 bases, with 16 bases left between them. CDR3 length: 17 residues.

This clonotype was counted at least ten times. The chain joins TRBV2 to TRBJ1-4; perhaps TRBD1 as D (5 bases). Deletions cut 6 bases from V and 8 bases from J, with 19 bases between. Per germline, CDR1 SNHLY and CDR2 FYNNEI. The CDR3 has 15 amino acids. The CDR3 protein is CASRGTPQGVEKLFF. The CDR3 nucleotides read TGTGCCAGCAGGGGGACCCCTCAGGGAGTAGAAAAACTGTTTTTT.

V is TRBV7-9 and J is TRBJ1-1; possibly TRBD1 for D (5 bases). V lost 8 bases, J lost 1 base, and 11 bases lay in between. This CDR3 spans 13 amino acids. Germline loops: CDR1 SEHNR, CDR2 FQNEAQ (reference sequence). CDR3 amino acids: CASGFGQNTEAFF. DNA of the CDR3: TGTGCCAGCGGATTTGGACAGAACACTGAAGCTTTCTTT. Filled out from reference TRBV7-9 and TRBJ1-1, the complete variable domain reads DTGVSQNPRHKITKRGQNVTFRCDPISEHNRLYWYRQTLGQGPEFLTYFQNEAQLEKSRLLSDRFSAERPKGSFSTLEIQRTEQGDSAMYLCASGFGQNTEAFFGQGTRLTVV.

This clonotype was seen ten or more times. This chain connects TRBV19 to TRBJ2-5, with TRBD2 matching over 8 bases. The CDR3 spans 16 residues. Germline trimming cut 5 bases from V and 1 base from J; bases unmatched to any gene: 9. Germline V gives CDR1 LNHDA, CDR2 SQIVND (reference sequence). The DNA of the CDR3 is TGTGCCAGTAGTGTCAGGATCGCGGGGGGCCAAGAGACCCAGTACTTC. As protein: CASSVRIAGGQETQYF.

In its sample, this clonotype was seen many times. The J gene is TRBJ2-1, the V gene TRBV5-6; a weak D match, TRBD2 (5 bases). The germline V gene encodes CDR1 SGHDT and CDR2 YYEEEE. This CDR3 has 16 residues. V dropped 7 bases and J dropped 6 bases, with 23 bases sitting between them. The CDR3 sequence is CASSLRGLTTSNEQFF. The CDR3 coding sequence is TGTGCCAGCTCACTTCGAGGGCTCACCACCTCCAATGAGCAGTTCTTC.

The table lists this clonotype with a few counts. This sequence joins TRBV12-3 or TRBV12-4 and TRBJ2-6, with unresolved D. The length of the CDR3 is 15 residues. The germline V and J ends were trimmed by 4 bases and 2 bases, with 9 bases remaining between them. CDR3 coding DNA: TGTGCCAGCAGTTGCGCCGCCCCTGGGGCCAACGTCCTGACTTTC. The encoded protein is CASSCAAPGANVLTF.

This sequence joins TRBV5-4 and TRBJ1-1, with D possibly being TRBD1 (5 bases). Germline CDR1 SGHNT, CDR2 YYREEE (reference sequence). This CDR3 is built from 15 residues. The ends were cut back, 4 bases at V and 4 bases at J, with 17 bases in the middle. CDR3 DNA sequence: TGTGCCAGCAGCCTGGTCGGGGGAGTAGTCACTGAAGCTTTCTTT. This gives the protein CASSLVGGVVTEAFF.

This clonotype occurred many times. The chain uses TRBV15 and TRBJ2-7; 9 nucleotides line up with TRBD2. Germline V gene data show CDR1 as LNHNV and CDR2 as YYDKDF (reference sequence). The CDR3 is made up of 16 amino acids. Losses at the gene ends were 0 bases for V and 6 bases for J; bases not matched to a gene: 9. In DNA form, the CDR3 reads TGTGCCACCAGCAGAGATATGAGGCGGGGGGGAGCCGAGCAGTACTTC. Encoded protein: CATSRDMRRGGAEQYF.

This clonotype was counted between two and nine times. The gene calls are TRBV18 and TRBJ2-3; D is ambiguous. Germline values: CDR1 KGHSH, CDR2 LQKENI. This CDR3 region has 15 residues. Trimming removed 2 bases from V and 1 base from J, with 10 bases in between. The DNA for the CDR3 is TGTGCCAGCTCACCAAGCGTTACCGGCACAGATACGCAGTATTTT. This gives the protein CASSPSVTGTDTQYF. The full variable domain, completed using reference TRBV18 and TRBJ2-3, is NAGVMQNPRHLVRRRGQEARLRCSPMKGHSHVYWYRQLPEEGLKFMVYLQKENIIDESGMPKERFSAEFPKEGPSILRIQQVVRGDSAAYFCASSPSVTGTDTQYFGPGTRLTVL.

This clonotype came up a few times. This chain links TRBV28 with TRBJ2-1; D possibly corresponds to TRBD2 (5 bases). CDR3 length: 13 amino acids. The V gene lost 8 bases and the J gene lost 7 bases, with 15 bases spanning the gap. Per the germline V gene, CDR1 is MDHEN and CDR2 is SYDVKM. In DNA form, the CDR3 reads TGTGCCAGCCTTTCCGTACTAGGAAATGAGCAGTTCTTC. Translation gives CASLSVLGNEQFF.

Ten or more counts support this clonotype. The V and J genes are TRBV7-9 and TRBJ2-5, with D perhaps TRBD2 (7 bases). Looked up from germline, CDR1 is SEHNR and CDR2 is FQNEAQ (reference sequence). The CDR3 has 15 residues. Trimming left V 5 bases short and J 2 bases short, with 15 bases between. The CDR3 DNA reads as TGTGCCAGCAGCCCTATGGGGGGGGCGCAAGAGACCCAGTACTTC. It yields the protein CASSPMGGAQETQYF.

This clonotype has at least ten counts. The V gene is TRBV2, the J gene TRBJ2-7; tentative D call: TRBD2 (6 bases). Trimming removed 4 bases at V and 6 bases at J, with 10 bases between. This CDR3 region has 12 residues. Germline loops: CDR1 SNHLY, CDR2 FYNNEI. The CDR3 nucleotides read TGTGCCAGCAGTGCGGAGGGACCCGAGCAGTACTTC. This codes for CASSAEGPEQYF.

This clonotype was picked up many times. J is TRBJ2-1 and V is TRBV14; 11 nucleotides match TRBD2. The CDR3 has 13 amino acids. The junction had 5 bases not matched to a gene; V was cut back by 4 bases and J by 12 bases. The germline V gene encodes CDR1 SGHDN and CDR2 FVKESK. The CDR3: CASSPITSGRQFF. CDR3 nucleotides: TGTGCCAGCAGCCCGATCACTAGCGGGAGGCAGTTCTTC.

About this clonotype: A read error may explain this, as a much larger clone is one base away. This chain links TRBV11-1 with TRBJ2-5; either TRBD1 or TRBD2 may supply D (5 bases each). The CDR3 consists of 15 residues. Deletions cut 3 bases from V and 3 bases from J, with 14 bases between. Germline-derived CDR1 and CDR2 are SGHAT and FQDESV (reference sequence). CDR3 DNA sequence: TGTGCCAGCAGCTTCGGGTTGGGACCGGAAGAGACCCAGTACTTC. Translated: CASSFGLGPEETQYF.

CDR3: CASSLVEELFF. CDR3 in DNA: TGTGCCAGCAGCTTAGTCGAGGAGCTGTTTTTT. The rearrangement links TRBV7-2 to TRBJ2-2, with no clear D. This CDR3 has 11 residues. V lost 1 base and J lost 10, with 4 bases in between. CDR1 SGHTA and CDR2 FQGNSA come from the germline V gene.

This clonotype was detected many times. The chain uses TRBV6-5 and TRBJ2-7, with D tentatively TRBD1 (5 bases). The germline V and J ends were trimmed by 10 bases and 1 base, with 20 bases remaining between them. The germline V gene has CDR1 MNHEY and CDR2 SVGAGI. CDR3 length: 15 residues. The CDR3 sequence is CATRADPRSSYEQYF. As DNA, the CDR3 is TGTGCCACCAGGGCGGACCCTCGATCTTCCTACGAGCAGTACTTC.

In its sample, this clonotype was seen many times. This sequence joins TRBV6-1 and TRBJ2-7; TRBD1 agrees at 9 bases. This CDR3 has 12 residues. Germline CDR1 is MNHNS and CDR2 is SASEGT. V shed 7 bases, J shed 10 bases, and the junction held 8 bases outside the gene matches. The CDR3 DNA sequence: TGTGCCAGCACGGGACAGGGCCACGCACAGTACTTC. Its translation is CASTGQGHAQYF.

This clonotype was seen a few times. It may be a read error: a sequence one base away is much more abundant. This chain joins TRBV20-1 and TRBJ1-5; 8 bases fit TRBD1. The CDR3 sequence is 15 residues long. Unmatched junction bases numbered 8, after V lost 1 base and J lost 6 bases. CDR1 and CDR2 (germline): DFQATT, SNEGSKA (reference sequence). CDR3 residues: CSARAPQGGPQPQHF. The CDR3 DNA reads TGCAGTGCTAGAGCCCCACAGGGGGGCCCTCAGCCCCAGCATTTT.

This chain connects TRBV6-5 to TRBJ2-7; D is unresolved. CDR3 size: 12 residues. V gave up 5 bases and J gave up 4 bases, with 9 bases separating them. Germline CDR1 and CDR2: MNHEY and SVGAGI. The CDR3 region is CASSPDPYEQYF. The DNA for the CDR3 is TGTGCCAGCAGTCCTGACCCATACGAGCAGTACTTC.

This clonotype has more than one count but fewer than ten. This sequence may be a read error, since a much larger clone differs from it by one base. This likely comes from a read error, as the CDR3 has no conserved phenylalanine or tryptophan at its end. J is TRBJ2-3 and V is TRBV5-1, with TRBD1 identical over 8 bases. V was clipped by 2 bases and J by 2 bases; unmatched bases: 4. The CDR3 has 15 amino acids. Germline CDR1 SGHRS, CDR2 YFSETQ. Here the CDR3 DNA reads TGCGCCAGCAGCTTCAGGGGGCCGGCCACAGATACGCAGTATCTT. It codes for CASSFRGPATDTQYL.